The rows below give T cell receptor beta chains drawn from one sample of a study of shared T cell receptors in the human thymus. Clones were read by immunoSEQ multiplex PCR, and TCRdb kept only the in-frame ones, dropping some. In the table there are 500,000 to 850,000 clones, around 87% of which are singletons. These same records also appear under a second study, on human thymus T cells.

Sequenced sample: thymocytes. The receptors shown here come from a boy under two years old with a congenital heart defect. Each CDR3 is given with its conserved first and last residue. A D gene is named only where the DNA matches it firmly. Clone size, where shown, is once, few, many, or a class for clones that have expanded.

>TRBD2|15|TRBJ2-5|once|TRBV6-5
CASSNGTSGQETQYF
TGTGCCAGCAGTAACGGGACTAGCGGACAAGAGACCCAGTACTTC
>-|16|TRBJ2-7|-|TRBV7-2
CASSLVFAILTYEQYF
TGTGCCAGCAGCTTAGTCTTTGCGATACTTACCTACGAGCAGTACTTC
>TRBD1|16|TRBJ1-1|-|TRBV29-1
CSVEDRGRPENTEAFF
TGCAGCGTTGAAGACAGGGGGCGACCGGAGAACACTGAAGCTTTCTTT
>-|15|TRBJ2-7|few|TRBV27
CASSLSEARLYEQYF
TGTGCCAGCAGTTTATCCGAGGCAAGACTCTACGAGCAGTACTTC
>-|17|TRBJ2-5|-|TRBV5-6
CASSRKGVQSYQETQYF
TGTGCCAGCAGCCGCAAGGGGGTGCAGAGCTACCAAGAGACCCAGTACTTC
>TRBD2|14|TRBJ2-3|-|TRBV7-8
CATGVIAGTDTQYF
TGTGCCACGGGGGTGATAGCGGGTACAGATACGCAGTATTTT
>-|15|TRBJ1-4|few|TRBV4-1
CASSIPGTTNEKLFF
TGCGCCAGCAGCATTCCAGGGACAACTAATGAAAAACTGTTTTTT
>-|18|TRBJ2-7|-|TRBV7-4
CASSLGRWAEKRSYEQYF
TGTGCCAGCAGCTTAGGCCGGTGGGCCGAAAAACGCTCCTACGAGCAGTACTTC
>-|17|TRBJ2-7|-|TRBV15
CATSRDSYGTPLEEQYF
TGTGCCACCAGCAGAGATAGTTACGGGACACCTTTGGAGGAGCAGTACTTC
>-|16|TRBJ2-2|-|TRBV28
CASSLRDTPNTGELFF
TGTGCCAGCAGTTTGAGAGACACCCCGAACACCGGGGAGCTGTTTTTT
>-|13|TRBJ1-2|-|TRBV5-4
CASSLVEGLGYTF
TGTGCCAGCAGCTTGGTGGAGGGACTTGGCTACACCTTC
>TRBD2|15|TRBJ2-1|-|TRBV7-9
CASSRGLQNYNEQFF
TGTGCCAGCAGCCGGGGACTACAAAACTACAATGAGCAGTTCTTC
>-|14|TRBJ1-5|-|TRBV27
CASTPDKGNQPQHF
TGTGCCAGCACCCCGGACAAGGGGAATCAGCCCCAGCATTTT
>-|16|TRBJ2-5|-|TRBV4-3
CASSQGQAPVGETQYF
TGCGCCAGCAGCCAAGGACAGGCTCCGGTGGGAGAGACCCAGTACTTC
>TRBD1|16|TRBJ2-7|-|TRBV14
CASSKSRTGRSYEQYF
TGTGCCAGCAGTAAATCTCGGACAGGGCGTTCCTACGAGCAGTACTTC
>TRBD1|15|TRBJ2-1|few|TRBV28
CAIIDDRGISNEQFF
TGTGCCATCATAGACGACAGGGGGATAAGCAATGAGCAGTTCTTC
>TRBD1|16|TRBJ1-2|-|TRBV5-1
CASSLFGTEDNYGYTF
TGCGCCAGCAGCTTGTTCGGGACAGAGGATAACTATGGCTACACCTTC
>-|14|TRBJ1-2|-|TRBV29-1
CSVEDKPLRGLNTF
TGCAGCGTTGAAGATAAACCTCTCAGGGGACTAAACACCTTC
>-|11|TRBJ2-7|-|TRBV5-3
CATRSSYEQYF
TGTGCCACGCGGTCTTCCTACGAGCAGTACTTC
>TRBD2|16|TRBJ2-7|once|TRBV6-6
CASSYSLAASSYEQYF
TGTGCCAGCAGTTACTCACTAGCGGCTAGCTCCTACGAGCAGTACTTC
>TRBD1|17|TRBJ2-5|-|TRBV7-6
CASSYAFLGQNQETQYF
TGTGCCAGCAGCTACGCTTTTTTGGGACAGAACCAAGAGACCCAGTACTTC
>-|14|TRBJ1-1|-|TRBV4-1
CASSHEFANTEAFF
TGCGCCAGCAGCCACGAGTTCGCGAACACTGAAGCTTTCTTT
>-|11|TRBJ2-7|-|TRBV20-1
CSTTGGYEQYF
TGCAGTACTACCGGGGGCTACGAGCAGTACTTC
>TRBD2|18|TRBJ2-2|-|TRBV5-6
CASSHRYPGEGNTGELFF
TGTGCCAGCAGCCACCGTTACCCCGGGGAGGGAAACACCGGGGAGCTGTTTTTT
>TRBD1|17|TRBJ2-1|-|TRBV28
CASSLGYRQGGNNEQFF
TGTGCCAGCAGTTTAGGGTACCGACAGGGTGGCAACAATGAGCAGTTCTTC
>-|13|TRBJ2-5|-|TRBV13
CASSLDRQETQYF
TGTGCCAGCAGCTTGGACAGACAAGAGACCCAGTACTTC
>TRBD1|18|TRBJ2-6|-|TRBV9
CASSVATGEYSGANVLTF
TGTGCCAGCAGCGTAGCTACAGGGGAATACTCTGGGGCCAACGTCCTGACTTTC
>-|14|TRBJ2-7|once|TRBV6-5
CATRRGKLDNEQYF
TGTGCCACCCGACGGGGGAAATTGGACAACGAGCAGTACTTC
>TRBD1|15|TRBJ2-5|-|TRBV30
CAWAGTGETVETQYF
TGTGCCTGGGCCGGGACAGGGGAAACGGTGGAGACCCAGTACTTC
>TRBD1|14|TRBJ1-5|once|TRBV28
CASSQGTGNQPQHF
TGTGCCAGCAGCCAGGGGACAGGCAATCAGCCCCAGCATTTT
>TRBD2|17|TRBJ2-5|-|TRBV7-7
CASSQGLAGGSVETQYF
TGTGCTAGCAGTCAAGGACTAGCGGGGGGAAGTGTAGAGACCCAGTACTTC
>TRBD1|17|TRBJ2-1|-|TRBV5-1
CASSKLVDRVSSNEQFF
TGCGCCAGCAGCAAACTTGTGGACAGGGTAAGCAGCAATGAGCAGTTCTTC
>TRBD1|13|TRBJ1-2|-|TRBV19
CASPDRDNYGYTF
TGTGCCAGTCCCGACAGGGATAACTATGGCTACACCTTC
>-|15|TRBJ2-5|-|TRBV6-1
CASSEVGSSVETQYF
TGTGCCAGCAGTGAAGTAGGTAGCTCGGTAGAGACCCAGTACTTC
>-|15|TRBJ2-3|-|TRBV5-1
CASSLAGSSTDTQYF
TGCGCCAGCAGCTTGGCCGGGTCCAGCACAGATACGCAGTATTTT
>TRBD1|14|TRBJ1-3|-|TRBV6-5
CASSATGDGNTIYF
TGTGCCAGCAGCGCCACAGGGGACGGAAACACCATATATTTT
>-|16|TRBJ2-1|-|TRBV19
CASMRARDDSYNEQFF
TGTGCCAGTATGAGGGCGCGGGACGACTCCTACAATGAGCAGTTCTTC
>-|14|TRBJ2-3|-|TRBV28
CATVYGLQTDTQYF
TGTGCCACCGTCTATGGACTACAAACAGATACGCAGTATTTT
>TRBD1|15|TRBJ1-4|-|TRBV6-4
CASRRTGTSNEKLFF
TGTGCCAGCAGGAGGACAGGGACCTCAAATGAAAAACTGTTTTTT
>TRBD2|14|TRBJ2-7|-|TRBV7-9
CASTGLAVSYEQYF
TGTGCCAGCACCGGACTAGCGGTTTCCTACGAGCAGTACTTC
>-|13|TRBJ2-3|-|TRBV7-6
CASSSPGRDTQYF
TGTGCCAGCAGCTCCCCGGGGAGGGATACGCAGTATTTT
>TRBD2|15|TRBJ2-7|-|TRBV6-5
CASSYSGGYSYEQYF
TGTGCCAGCAGTTACTCGGGAGGGTATAGCTACGAGCAGTACTTC
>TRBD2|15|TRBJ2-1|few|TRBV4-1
CASSPIRGGHHEQFF
TGCGCCAGCAGCCCGATTCGGGGGGGTCACCATGAGCAGTTCTTC
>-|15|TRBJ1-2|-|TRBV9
CASSVNRDANYGYTF
TGTGCCAGCAGCGTCAACAGGGACGCTAACTATGGCTACACCTTC
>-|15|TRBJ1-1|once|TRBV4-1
CASSQEGGSGTEAFF
TGCGCCAGCAGCCAAGAAGGAGGGAGTGGGACTGAAGCTTTCTTT
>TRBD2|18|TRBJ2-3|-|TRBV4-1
CASSPRGLAGGSTDTQYF
TGCGCCAGCAGCCCCCGAGGGCTAGCGGGGGGTTCCACAGATACGCAGTATTTT